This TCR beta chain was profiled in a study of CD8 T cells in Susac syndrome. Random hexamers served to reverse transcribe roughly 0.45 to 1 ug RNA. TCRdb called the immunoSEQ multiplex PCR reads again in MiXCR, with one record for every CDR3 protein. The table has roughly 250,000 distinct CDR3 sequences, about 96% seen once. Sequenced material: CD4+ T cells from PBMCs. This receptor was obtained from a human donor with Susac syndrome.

In DNA, the CDR3 is TGTGCCAGCAAAAGACAGGAAAACTATGGCTACACCTTC. Its protein is CASKRQENYGYTF. V gene TRBV6-5 combines with J gene TRBJ1-2, with D perhaps matching TRBD1 (6 bases). Germline lookup yields CDR1 MNHEY and CDR2 SVGAGI. The CDR3 spans 13 residues. Trimming shortened V by 7 bases and J by 2 bases, and 11 bases separated the two germline ends.